The 18 T cell receptor beta chains in this list originate from one sample, sequenced in a study of spatial heterogeneity in lung cancer. As for time point: sample taken at primary tumor resection. These receptors' antigens are unknown. TCRdb called the 5' RACE reads again in MiXCR, with one record for every CDR3 protein. The sample yields nearly 10,000 distinct CDR3 sequences, 5.5% to 7.5% seen once. Study-wide findings and caveats: Mutation counts in tumors were tracked by counts of expanded intratumoral alpha and beta TCRs.

The sample in question was lung tumor tissue, obtained at surgery. These receptors were taken from a male donor with early-stage non-small cell lung cancer.

This clonotype was picked up many times. This beta chain appears as a stray read in a library generated for alpha chains; its size is not informative. The V and J genes are TRBV20-1 and TRBJ2-1; D is possibly TRBD1 (6 bases). Per germline, CDR1 DFQATT and CDR2 SNEGSKA (reference sequence). The CDR3 contains 14 residues. Deletions cut 4 bases from V and 9 bases from J, with 19 bases between. This CDR3 is CSATWTALGGEQFF. Here the CDR3 DNA reads TGCAGTGCTACCTGGACAGCTCTAGGGGGTGAGCAGTTCTTC.

This clonotype showed up many times. The library was prepared for alpha chains; this beta chain is a stray read, so its frequency means little. The rearrangement uses TRBV19 and TRBJ1-5, with a tentative D call TRBD1 (6 bases). Germline lookup yields CDR1 LNHDA and CDR2 SQIVND (reference sequence). V was shortened by 4 bases and J by 6 bases, with 16 bases between the two germline ends. The CDR3 covers 15 residues. Here the CDR3 reads CASSTSRGRSQPQHF. In DNA, the CDR3 is TGTGCCAGTAGTACCTCCAGGGGCCGGAGTCAGCCCCAGCATTTT.

This clonotype came up many times. This beta chain is a stray sequence in a library constructed for alpha chains; its clone size is not meaningful. The chain employs TRBV7-6 and TRBJ2-7, with TRBD1 identical over 7 bases. J lost 3 bases, V lost 0 bases, and 5 bases had no gene match. This CDR3 has 15 amino acids. Germline assignment: CDR1 SGHVS and CDR2 FNYEAQ. As DNA, the CDR3 is TGTGCCAGCAGCTTAGCGGCAGGGGGTTTCTACGAGCAGTACGTC. Protein product: CASSLAAGGFYEQYV.

This clonotype was seen ten or more times. Being off target in a library aimed at alpha chains, this beta chain has a size of little meaning. The genes are TRBV25-1 and TRBJ2-3; 7 bases map to TRBD2. From germline, CDR1 is MGHDK and CDR2 SYGVNS. J lost 4 bases, V lost 1 base, and 5 bases had no gene match. The CDR3 runs to 15 residues. DNA for the CDR3: TGTGCCAGCAGTGAATTGGCTAGCGGCGCAGATACGCAGTATTTT. Protein product: CASSELASGADTQYF.

This clonotype was observed at least ten times. This beta chain lies outside the target of a library built for alpha chains; its clone size means little. The rearrangement uses TRBV5-1 and TRBJ1-4; 7 nucleotides align to TRBD1. Germline CDR1 reads SGHRS; CDR2 reads YFSETQ. After removal of 1 base from V and 8 bases from J, the junction contained 11 bases not matched to a gene. CDR3 length: 16 amino acids. CDR3 residues: CASSLNWATGSEKLFF. The CDR3, as DNA: TGCGCCAGCAGCTTGAATTGGGCGACAGGGAGCGAAAAACTGTTTTTT.

This clonotype was observed many times. This beta chain slipped into a library made for alpha chains as a stray read, so its size is not meaningful. The rearrangement links TRBV7-2 to TRBJ2-1; D call uncertain. Trimming removed 8 bases from V and 3 bases from J, with 14 bases in between. CDR1 and CDR2 (germline): SGHTA, FQGNSA. The CDR3 has 14 amino acids. CDR3 DNA: TGTGCCAGCGGACGGGTGGCGAACTACAATGAGCAGTTCTTC. Translation gives CASGRVANYNEQFF.

This clonotype was seen repeatedly, ten times or more. A library made for alpha chains picked up this beta chain off target, so its size means little. The chain couples TRBV5-8 to TRBJ1-1; D unresolved. Deletions cut 0 bases from V and 8 bases from J, with 8 bases between. Looked up from germline, CDR1 is SGHTS and CDR2 is YDEGEE. The CDR3 length is 12 residues. The CDR3 DNA is TGTGCCAGCAGCTTGGTACTGGGGGAAGCTTTCTTT. It codes for CASSLVLGEAFF.

This clonotype was seen many times. This beta chain came through as a stray read in a library set up for alpha chains, and its size says little. The V gene is TRBV10-2, the J gene TRBJ2-7; D perhaps matches TRBD1 (7 bases). The germline V gene has CDR1 WSHSY and CDR2 SAAADI. V dropped 4 bases and J dropped 5 bases, with 12 bases sitting between them. This CDR3 contains 13 residues. CDR3 residues: CASSGQGGHEQYF. Written as DNA, the CDR3 is TGCGCCAGCAGTGGCCAGGGGGGCCACGAGCAGTACTTC.

Sample share makes this clonotype medium-sized. The size of this beta chain means little, since it is a stray read in a library made for alpha chains. The V gene is TRBV10-3, the J gene TRBJ2-7, with D perhaps TRBD1 (5 bases). V lost 5 bases and J 1 base, leaving 12 bases between the germline ends. The germline gives CDR1 ENHRY, CDR2 SYGVKD. CDR3 length: 14 amino acids. In nucleotides, the CDR3 is TGTGCCATCAGTCCCTCGCGACAGTCCTACGAGCAGTACTTC. Protein sequence: CAISPSRQSYEQYF.

As regards this clonotype: A library prepared for alpha chains yielded this beta chain as an off-target read; its size is of little meaning. This sequence joins TRBV5-8 and TRBJ1-5, with TRBD1 as a possible D gene (5 bases). Per the germline V gene, CDR1 is SGHTS and CDR2 is YDEGEE. The CDR3 totals 15 residues. Trimming left V 1 base short and J 1 base short, with 9 bases between. The CDR3 DNA follows: TGTGCCAGCAGCTTGCAGGGATCAAGCAATCAGCCCCAGCATTTT. Translating gives CASSLQGSSNQPQHF.

This clonotype was counted many times. In a library made to pick up alpha chains, this beta chain is a stray read with a size that means little. The genes are TRBV2 and TRBJ2-1; 7 bases line up with TRBD2. The CDR3 runs to 14 residues. The V segment lost 5 bases and the J segment 4 bases; nucleotides outside the gene matches: 5. CDR1 and CDR2 from the germline V gene are SNHLY and FYNNEI. The CDR3 sequence is CASSWASGYNEQFF. The CDR3 nucleotides are TGTGCCAGCAGTTGGGCTAGCGGATACAATGAGCAGTTCTTC.

This clonotype has at least ten counts. This beta chain is a stray read from a library made for alpha chains; its abundance is not meaningful. The V gene is TRBV12-5, the J gene TRBJ1-1, with unresolved D. Germline V CDR1 and CDR2: LGHNT, FRNRAP. This CDR3 is built from 15 residues. Trimming left V 6 bases short and J 1 base short, with 15 bases between. The DNA of the CDR3 is TGTGCTAGTGGACCGCCATCAGGACGGAACACTGAAGCTTTCTTT. Translation: CASGPPSGRNTEAFF.

This clonotype has at least ten counts. This beta chain appears as a stray read in a library generated for alpha chains; its size is not informative. The gene calls are TRBV28 and TRBJ1-2; 9 bases match TRBD1. The CDR3 runs 14 residues. Germline CDR1 reads MDHEN; CDR2 reads SYDVKM. The trim removed 5 bases at V and 8 bases at J, leaving 9 bases unmatched. CDR3 coding DNA: TGTGCCAGCAGTACGACAGGGGGTCTGATAGGCTACACCTTC. Translated, it gives CASSTTGGLIGYTF.

This clonotype was detected only a few times. This beta chain is a stray read from a library made for alpha chains; its abundance is not meaningful. V usage is TRBV20-1 and J usage is TRBJ2-3; D unclear. Germline V gives CDR1 DFQATT, CDR2 SNEGSKA (reference sequence). The CDR3 is 13 residues long. Trimming shortened V by 3 bases and J by 0 bases, and 7 bases separated the two germline ends. The CDR3 protein is CSASFRSTDTQYF. The CDR3 nucleotides read TGCAGTGCTAGCTTCCGGAGCACAGATACGCAGTATTTT.

By sample share, this clonotype is medium-sized (0.01 to 0.1%). This beta chain was picked up by a library intended for alpha chains and is off target, so its count carries little meaning. The chain couples TRBV9 to TRBJ2-2; 7 nucleotides align to TRBD1. This CDR3 has 15 residues. The germline V gene has CDR1 SGDLS and CDR2 YYNGEE. The trim removed 2 bases at V and 4 bases at J, leaving 5 bases unmatched. The CDR3 coding sequence is TGTGCCAGCAGCGTCGACAGGGCGGGCACCGGGGAGCTGTTTTTT. Encoded protein: CASSVDRAGTGELFF.

This clonotype is categorized as medium-sized. A library made for alpha chains picked up this beta chain off target, so its size means little. CDR3 amino acids: CSVRSGANVLTF. In DNA form, the CDR3 reads TGCAGCGTTCGCTCTGGGGCCAACGTCCTGACTTTC. The rearrangement uses TRBV29-1 and TRBJ2-6; no reliable D call. The germline V and J ends were trimmed by 5 bases and 0 bases, with 2 bases remaining between them. The germline CDR1 and CDR2 sequences are SQVTM and ANQGSEA. CDR3 length: 12 amino acids.

This clonotype was picked up many times. A library prepared for alpha chains yielded this beta chain as an off-target read; its size is of little meaning. The J gene is TRBJ1-2, the V gene TRBV20-1; TRBD1 agrees at 8 bases. The CDR3 spans 14 residues. From germline, CDR1 is DFQATT and CDR2 SNEGSKA (reference sequence). V was pared by 6 bases and J by 8 bases, with 14 bases of the junction left unmatched. The CDR3 DNA reads TGCAGTGCCGTAGATCCAGGGGGCGCCCGAGGCTACACCTTC. This encodes CSAVDPGGARGYTF.

This clonotype was picked up many times. This beta chain lies outside the target of a library built for alpha chains; its clone size means little. V usage is TRBV20-1 and J usage is TRBJ2-2; TRBD1 is a possible D gene (6 bases). The CDR3 spans 13 residues. CDR1 and CDR2 (germline): DFQATT, SNEGSKA (reference sequence). V was clipped by 3 bases and J by 4 bases, with 9 bases between them. CDR3 sequence: CSASNRVTGELFF. CDR3 DNA sequence: TGCAGTGCTAGTAACAGGGTCACCGGGGAGCTGTTTTTT.